Presented here are 6 T cell receptor beta chains from one specimen sequenced in a study of CD8 T cells in ankylosing spondylitis. Each CDR3 protein is one row after TCRdb ran MiXCR on the 5' RACE reads. The table lists approximately 240,000 distinct CDR3 sequences, roughly a tenth of them singletons, with about 3% in the top ten. Input material: blood, either unsorted or a sorted T cell fraction (not recorded which). Receptors were obtained from a male donor with ankylosing spondylitis or in good health (not recorded which).

The J gene is TRBJ2-3, the V gene TRBV7-2, with D perhaps TRBD2 (5 bases). V was trimmed by 5 bases and J by 6 bases, leaving 9 bases between them. Per germline, CDR1 SGHTA and CDR2 FQGNSA. The CDR3 extends over 12 amino acids. The CDR3: CASSVRRDTQYF. For the CDR3, the DNA is TGTGCCAGCAGCGTCAGGAGGGATACGCAGTATTTT.

This clonotype came up a few times. The V gene is TRBV7-2, the J gene TRBJ2-7; D not resolved. The V end lost 4 bases, the J end lost 7 bases, and 17 bases lay between the germline ends. From germline, CDR1 is SGHTA and CDR2 FQGNSA. There are 14 residues in the CDR3. This chain's CDR3 is CASSSRTAFQEQYF. As DNA, the CDR3 is TGTGCCAGCAGCTCACGGACCGCATTTCAAGAGCAGTACTTC.

This clonotype has only a few counts. The chain carries TRBV7-9 and TRBJ2-1; D gene uncertain. Trimming removed 0 bases at V and 3 bases at J, with 3 bases between. The CDR3 loop spans 13 amino acids. Germline CDR1 SEHNR, CDR2 FQNEAQ (reference sequence). The CDR3 loop reads CASSLAFYNEQFF. CDR3 nucleotide sequence: TGTGCCAGCAGCTTAGCATTCTACAATGAGCAGTTCTTC.

This clonotype was detected ten times or more. J is TRBJ1-6 and V is TRBV27, with unresolved D. The CDR3 runs to 13 residues. Trimming took off 4 bases at V and 7 bases at J, with 8 bases between the two ends. Germline V CDR1 and CDR2: MNHEY, SMNVEV (reference sequence). CDR3 region: CASSWRINSPLHF. CDR3 bases: TGTGCCAGCAGTTGGCGCATAAATTCACCCCTCCACTTT.

This clonotype has a handful of counts. This chain connects TRBV20-1 to TRBJ1-1, with a possible D match to TRBD1 (5 bases). Trimming pared 5 bases from V and 0 bases from J, leaving 13 bases between. There are 14 residues in the CDR3. Germline lookup yields CDR1 DFQATT and CDR2 SNEGSKA (reference sequence). The CDR3 region has the DNA TGCAGTGCTCCCCGCCGGGGGGTGAACACTGAAGCTTTCTTT. This codes for CSAPRRGVNTEAFF.

The table lists this clonotype with many counts. CDR3 nucleotides: TGCAGTGCTAGACAAGGGACCAATCCAATTAACTATGGCTACACCTTC. Encoded protein: CSARQGTNPINYGYTF. This rearrangement joins TRBV20-1 to TRBJ1-2; possibly TRBD1 for D (5 bases). This CDR3 contains 16 residues. The ends were cut back, 2 bases at V and 1 base at J, with 17 bases in the middle. Per germline, CDR1 DFQATT and CDR2 SNEGSKA (reference sequence).